The 18 T cell receptor beta chains below all came from one sample that was sequenced in a study of T cell repertoires in cytomegalovirus infection. TCRdb re-called the reads through MiXCR, storing one row per CDR3 protein. This sample yields around 530,000 distinct CDR3 sequences, of which 15% to 20% are seen a single time; about 24% belongs to the top ten. Sequencing input: CD8+ T cells from PBMCs. The origin of the receptors is a human donor in good health (CMV status not recorded). Some clones in this sample may be carry-over from other donors' samples.

V usage is TRBV19 and J usage is TRBJ2-1, with 9 bases that match TRBD2. The CDR3 is 13 amino acids. Germline V CDR1 and CDR2: LNHDA, SQIVND (reference sequence). The CDR3 sequence: CGAGTSRYNEQFF. CDR3 DNA: TGTGGTGCGGGGACTAGCAGATACAATGAGCAGTTCTTC.

On this clonotype itself: It may be a read error: a sequence one base away is much more abundant. The CDR3 carries no conserved terminal phenylalanine or tryptophan, so it likely arises from a read error. J is TRBJ2-1 and V is TRBV24-1, with 13 bases that match TRBD2. Germline trimming cut 6 bases from V and 5 bases from J; bases unmatched to any gene: 3. CDR3 length: 15 residues. Germline assignment: CDR1 KGHDR and CDR2 SFDVKD. Here the CDR3 DNA reads TGTGCCACCAGTCCCACTAGCGGGAGGGACAATGAGCAGTTCTAC. Translation: CATSPTSGRDNEQFY.

At least ten counts were recorded for this clonotype. The V call is TRBV29-1, the J call TRBJ1-2, with a weak D call TRBD1 (6 bases). This CDR3 region has 16 residues. CDR1 is SQVTM, CDR2 ANQGSEA, per germline. The V end lost 0 bases, the J end lost 0 bases, and 14 bases lay between the germline ends. The CDR3 loop is CSVEEPPEGANYGYTF. The CDR3 nucleotides read TGCAGCGTTGAAGAACCCCCCGAGGGGGCTAACTATGGCTACACCTTC.

The rearrangement links TRBV5-1 to TRBJ2-7; 9 bases are a match to TRBD1. The CDR3 covers 16 residues. The V gene's germline CDR1 is SGHRS and CDR2 YFSETQ. Trimming cost V 0 bases and J 1 base; bases outside gene matches: 5. The CDR3 spells CASSLGTDRGSYEQYF. The CDR3 DNA reads TGCGCCAGCAGCTTGGGAACGGACAGGGGTTCCTACGAGCAGTACTTC.

The table lists this clonotype with a few counts. A junction end diverges from the germline sequence, so it may reflect a read error. CDR3 coding DNA: TGTGCCAGCAGCCAAGATGGGAGGGGGGCGGACAATGAGCAGTTCTTC. Its protein is CASSQDGRGADNEQFF. The gene calls are TRBV4-1 and TRBJ2-1; D is perhaps TRBD2 (7 bases). The CDR3 is 16 amino acids. The germline gives CDR1 MGHRA, CDR2 YSYEKL.

In its sample, this clonotype was seen a few times. The chain carries TRBV6-6 and TRBJ1-2; maybe TRBD1 (5 bases). The germline CDR1 and CDR2 sequences are MNHNY and SVGAGI (reference sequence). V lost 6 bases, J lost 2 bases, and 13 bases lay in between. The CDR3 is made up of 14 amino acids. CDR3 sequence reads: CASRPQATNYGYTF. The CDR3 DNA reads as TGTGCCAGCAGACCACAGGCAACCAACTATGGCTACACCTTC.

The rearrangement links TRBV20-1 to TRBJ1-5, with D unresolved. Deletions cut 0 bases from V and 2 bases from J, with 14 bases between. CDR1 is DFQATT, CDR2 SNEGSKA, per germline (reference sequence). The CDR3 length is 16 residues. The CDR3 sequence: CSARDFRQPGNQPQHF. The CDR3 DNA reads as TGCAGTGCTAGAGATTTCCGGCAGCCCGGCAATCAGCCCCAGCATTTT.

This clonotype occurred many times. The chain links TRBV7-9 to TRBJ2-3; TRBD1 might be the D (5 bases). The CDR3 is made up of 14 amino acids. Germline values: CDR1 SEHNR, CDR2 FQNEAQ (reference sequence). Deletions cut 5 bases from V and 1 base from J, with 10 bases between. The CDR3 reads CASSNSRGTDTQYF. The CDR3 DNA follows: TGTGCCAGCAGCAACAGCAGGGGCACAGATACGCAGTATTTT.

This clonotype was counted at least ten times. The gene calls are TRBV6-1 and TRBJ2-3; D ambiguous. Germline assignment: CDR1 MNHNS and CDR2 SASEGT. With 8 bases removed from V and 2 bases from J, the gap between germline ends came to 29 bases. The CDR3 consists of 19 residues. The CDR3 bases are TGTGCCAGCCCCCGAAGCAGGCCCGCTTCCCCTGATATCACAGATACGCAGTATTTT. Its translation: CASPRSRPASPDITDTQYF.

The rearrangement uses TRBV6-5 and TRBJ2-5; 13 nucleotides match TRBD2. Trimming removed 7 bases from V and 5 bases from J; junction bases left unmatched: 10. CDR1 MNHEY and CDR2 SVGAGI come from the germline V gene. This CDR3 is built from 16 residues. This CDR3 reads CASIGLAGDDLETQYF. CDR3 nucleotide sequence: TGTGCCAGCATCGGACTAGCGGGAGACGATCTTGAGACCCAGTACTTC.

The CDR3 is CATQQAIPGQGQETQYF. CDR3 nucleotide sequence: TGTGCCACCCAGCAGGCCATCCCGGGACAGGGACAAGAGACCCAGTACTTC. This rearrangement joins TRBV25-1 to TRBJ2-5; 9 bases line up with TRBD1. The CDR3 runs to 17 residues. The ends lost 10 bases at V and 2 bases at J; junction bases unmatched: 17. Per germline, CDR1 MGHDK and CDR2 SYGVNS.

V and J are TRBV6-6 and TRBJ2-7; TRBD2 might be the D (6 bases). Looked up from germline, CDR1 is MNHNY and CDR2 is SVGAGI (reference sequence). The CDR3 runs 15 residues. The germline V and J ends were trimmed by 6 bases and 2 bases, with 17 bases remaining between them. In nucleotides, the CDR3 is TGTGCCAGCAGCACGGGGGAGATGGCAACCTACGAGCAGTACTTC. Encoded protein: CASSTGEMATYEQYF.

This clonotype appeared a few times. The rearrangement links TRBV4-1 to TRBJ2-1, with 11 bases identical to TRBD2. This CDR3 is built from 16 residues. CDR1 is MGHRA, CDR2 YSYEKL, per germline. V gave up 5 bases and J gave up 6 bases; unmatched junction bases: 9. CDR3 nucleotides: TGCGCCAGCAGCTCGTATACTAGCGGGAGTTCCAATGAGCAGTTCTTC. As protein: CASSSYTSGSSNEQFF.

This clonotype has ten or more counts. The chain links TRBV23-1 to TRBJ2-1, with 15 positions matching TRBD2. TRBV23-1 has ORF status, its function being uncertain. Trimming removed 4 bases from V and 0 bases from J; junction bases left unmatched: 10. There are 20 residues in the CDR3. The CDR3 reads CASSRPSGTSGRFSYNEQFF. The CDR3 coding sequence is TGCGCCAGCAGTCGCCCTTCCGGGACTAGCGGGAGGTTCTCCTACAATGAGCAGTTCTTC.

V usage is TRBV20-1 and J usage is TRBJ2-7; 12 bases agree with TRBD2. The CDR3 loop spans 14 amino acids. Germline lookup yields CDR1 DFQATT and CDR2 SNEGSKA (reference sequence). V trimming: 6 bases; J trimming: 3 bases; junction bases outside the gene matches: 6. The CDR3 protein is CSASPGLAGYEQYF. The CDR3 region has the DNA TGCAGTGCGAGCCCGGGACTAGCGGGCTACGAGCAGTACTTC.

The chain carries TRBV15 and TRBJ2-5, with D uncertain. CDR1 and CDR2 (germline): LNHNV, YYDKDF (reference sequence). The V end was cut by 0 bases, the J end by 5 bases, with 13 bases between. This CDR3 region has 15 residues. Here the CDR3 DNA reads TGTGCCACCAGCAGAGATTCCCAGTTCGAGGAGACCCAGTACTTC. It yields the protein CATSRDSQFEETQYF.

Many counts were recorded for this clonotype. V gene TRBV7-3 combines with J gene TRBJ2-6, with D perhaps being TRBD1 or TRBD2 (6 bases each). Germline V gene data show CDR1 as SGHTA and CDR2 as FQGTGA. V was shortened by 0 bases and J by 0 bases, with 15 bases between the two germline ends. The CDR3 totals 19 residues. CDR3: CASSLTGAGPTSGANVLTF. CDR3 coding DNA: TGTGCCAGCAGCTTAACGGGGGCGGGACCGACCTCTGGGGCCAACGTCCTGACTTTC.

This clonotype came up many times. The rearrangement links TRBV28 to TRBJ2-4, with a possible D match to TRBD1 (6 bases). This CDR3 is 16 amino acids long. Germline V gene sequence: CDR1 MDHEN, CDR2 SYDVKM. Trimming removed 3 bases from V and 0 bases from J, with 12 bases in between. The CDR3 region is CASSFQGTVAKNIQYF. CDR3 sequence (DNA): TGTGCCAGCAGTTTTCAGGGGACCGTAGCCAAAAACATTCAGTACTTC.